The T cell receptor (beta chain) under discussion was sequenced for a study of T cell responses to AZD1222 COVID-19 vaccine. Study-level points and caveats: Across spike, vaccine-associated CD4 TCRs were found, dominant at 160-218 and 743-854. Repertoire sampling happened only post peak T cell response.

Comment on this clone: Antigen unknown.

TCRdb's copy holds only in-frame clones and misses some; the assay was immunoSEQ multiplex PCR. The sample shows over 200,000 clones, around 94% of them seen only once. The V gene end was trimmed by 1 base and the J gene end by 4 bases; junction bases not matched to a gene: 11. Per germline, CDR1 LNHNV and CDR2 YYDKDF (reference sequence). The CDR3 is made up of 17 amino acids. J is TRBJ2-7 and V is TRBV15; 9 bases align to TRBD2. This material consisted of peripheral blood, taken 28 days after the second dose of the MenACWY control vaccine. The receptor comes from an adult who received the MenACWY meningococcal vaccine as a control. CDR3 DNA: TGTGCCACCAGCAGAGGTATTAGCGGGAGTGACAGGTACGAGCAGTACTTC. Its translation: CATSRGISGSDRYEQYF.